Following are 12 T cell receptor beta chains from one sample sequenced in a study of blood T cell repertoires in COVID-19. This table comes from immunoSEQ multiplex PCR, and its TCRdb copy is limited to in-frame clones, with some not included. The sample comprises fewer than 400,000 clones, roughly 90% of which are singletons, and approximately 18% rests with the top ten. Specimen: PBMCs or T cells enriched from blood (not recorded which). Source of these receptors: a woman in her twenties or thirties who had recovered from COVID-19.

The CDR3 spells CATSRDPLGQQETDTQYF. In nucleotides, the CDR3 is TGTGCCACCAGCAGAGATCCCCTCGGACAGCAAGAAACAGATACGCAGTATTTT. The chain carries TRBV15 and TRBJ2-3; a possible D gene is TRBD1 (6 bases). This CDR3 comprises 18 residues. Trimming removed 0 bases at V and 3 bases at J, with 19 bases between. Germline V gene data show CDR1 as LNHNV and CDR2 as YYDKDF (reference sequence).

The CDR3 bases are TGTGCCAGCAGTTTACCCCGGGAAGTAGATGGCTACACCTTC. This sequence encodes CASSLPREVDGYTF. V gene TRBV28 combines with J gene TRBJ1-2; no definite D call. Deletions cut 2 bases from V and 6 bases from J, with 13 bases between. The CDR3 length is 14 residues. Germline V CDR1 and CDR2: MDHEN, SYDVKM.

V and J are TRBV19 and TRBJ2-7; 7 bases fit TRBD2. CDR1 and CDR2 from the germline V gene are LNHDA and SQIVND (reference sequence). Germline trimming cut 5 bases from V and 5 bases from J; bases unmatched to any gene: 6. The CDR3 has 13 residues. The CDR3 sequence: CASSSAGVNEQYF. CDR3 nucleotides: TGTGCCAGTAGTTCCGCGGGAGTCAACGAGCAGTACTTC.

In DNA, the CDR3 is TGTGCCAGCTCACCCTACGAGGGCTCCTACGAGCAGTACTTC. Protein product: CASSPYEGSYEQYF. J is TRBJ2-7 and V is TRBV18; the D gene is possibly TRBD2 (5 bases). Per germline, CDR1 KGHSH and CDR2 LQKENI. Trimming removed 3 bases at V and 0 bases at J, with 9 bases between. This CDR3 has 14 residues.

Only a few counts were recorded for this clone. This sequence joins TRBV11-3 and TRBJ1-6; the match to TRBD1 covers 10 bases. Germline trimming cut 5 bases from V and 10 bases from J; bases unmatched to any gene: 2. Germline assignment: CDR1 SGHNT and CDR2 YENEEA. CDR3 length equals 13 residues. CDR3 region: CASSRTGGSPLHF. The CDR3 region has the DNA TGTGCCAGCAGCCGGACAGGGGGATCACCCCTCCACTTT. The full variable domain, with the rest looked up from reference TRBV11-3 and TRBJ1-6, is EAGVVQSPRYKIIEKKQPVAFWCNPISGHNTLYWYLQNLGQGPELLIRYENEEAVDDSQLPKDRFSAERLKGVDSTLKIQPAELGDSAVYLCASSRTGGSPLHFGNGTRLTVT.

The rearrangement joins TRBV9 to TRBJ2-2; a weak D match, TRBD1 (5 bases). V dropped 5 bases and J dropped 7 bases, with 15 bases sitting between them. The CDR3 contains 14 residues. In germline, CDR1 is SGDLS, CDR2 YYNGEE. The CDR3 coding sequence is TGTGCCAGCAGGGGGCCGGAGTTGGGCGGGGAGCTGTTTTTT. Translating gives CASRGPELGGELFF.

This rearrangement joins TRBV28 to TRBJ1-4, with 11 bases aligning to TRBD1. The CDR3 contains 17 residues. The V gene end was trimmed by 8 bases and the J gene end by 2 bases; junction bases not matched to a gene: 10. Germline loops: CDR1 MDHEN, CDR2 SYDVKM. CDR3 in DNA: TGTGCCAGCCTACCGGACAGGGGGCCGGGGACTAATGAAAAACTGTTTTTT. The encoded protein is CASLPDRGPGTNEKLFF.

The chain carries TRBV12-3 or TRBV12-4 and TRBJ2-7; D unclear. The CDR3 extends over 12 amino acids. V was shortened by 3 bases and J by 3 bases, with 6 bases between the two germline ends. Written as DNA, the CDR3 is TGTGCCAGCAGTTTTGTTCGCTACGAGCAGTACTTC. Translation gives CASSFVRYEQYF.

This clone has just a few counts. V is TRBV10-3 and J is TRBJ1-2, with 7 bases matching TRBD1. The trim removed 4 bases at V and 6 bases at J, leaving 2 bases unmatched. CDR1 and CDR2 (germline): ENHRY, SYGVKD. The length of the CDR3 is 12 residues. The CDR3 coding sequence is TGTGCCATCAGTGGAGGGGGCCATGGCTACACCTTC. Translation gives CAISGGGHGYTF.

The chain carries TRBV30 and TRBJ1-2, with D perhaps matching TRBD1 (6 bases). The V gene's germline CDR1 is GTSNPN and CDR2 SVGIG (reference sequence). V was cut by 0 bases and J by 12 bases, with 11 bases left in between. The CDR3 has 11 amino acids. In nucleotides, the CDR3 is TGTGCCTGGAGTGTTCGGGGGGCGCACACCTTC. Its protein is CAWSVRGAHTF.

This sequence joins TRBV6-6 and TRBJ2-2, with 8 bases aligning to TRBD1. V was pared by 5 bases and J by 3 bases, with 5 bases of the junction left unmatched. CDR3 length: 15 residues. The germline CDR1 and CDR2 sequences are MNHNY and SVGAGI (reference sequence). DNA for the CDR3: TGTGCCAGCAGTCTACGACAGGGGTACACCGGGGAGCTGTTTTTT. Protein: CASSLRQGYTGELFF.

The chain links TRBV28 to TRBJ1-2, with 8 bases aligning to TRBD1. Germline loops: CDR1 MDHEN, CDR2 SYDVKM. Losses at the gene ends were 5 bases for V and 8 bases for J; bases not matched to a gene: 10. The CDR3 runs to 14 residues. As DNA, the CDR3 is TGTGCCAGCAGTCTTCGACAGGGGATGGGGGGCTACACCTTC. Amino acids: CASSLRQGMGGYTF.